One sample yielded the 30 T cell receptor beta chains listed below, sequenced in a study of blood T cell repertoires in COVID-19. Only in-frame clones appear in the TCRdb table, and some are missing; sequencing was by immunoSEQ multiplex PCR. The table records roughly 140,000 clones, 70% to 90% of them present only once. Sequences were obtained from peripheral blood. These receptor sequences come from a woman aged 55-75 years with COVID-19, enrolled during active disease.

The J gene is TRBJ1-6, the V gene TRBV6-1, with TRBD1 identical over 7 bases. V dropped 3 bases and J dropped 9; count of bases not matched to a gene: 14. CDR3 length: 17 residues. Germline-derived CDR1 and CDR2 are MNHNS and SASEGT. The CDR3 loop is CASSDPAQGVGSSPLHF. The CDR3 DNA reads TGTGCCAGCAGTGATCCCGCTCAGGGGGTGGGGAGTTCACCCCTCCACTTT.

This rearrangement joins TRBV9 to TRBJ1-1; D is unresolved. The CDR3 is 13 residues long. V gave up 1 base and J gave up 7 bases, with 11 bases separating them. Germline assignment: CDR1 SGDLS and CDR2 YYNGEE. CDR3 in amino acids: CASSVRDGNEAFF. The CDR3 DNA reads as TGTGCCAGCAGCGTACGTGACGGGAATGAAGCTTTCTTT.

This clone has more than one count but fewer than ten. This chain uses TRBV2 with TRBJ2-7, with TRBD1 matching 7 bases. Germline lookup yields CDR1 SNHLY and CDR2 FYNNEI. The trim removed 5 bases at V and 5 bases at J, leaving 3 bases unmatched. The CDR3 has 12 amino acids. CDR3 bases: TGTGCCAGCAGTTTTACAGGGGACGAGCAGTACTTC. This codes for CASSFTGDEQYF.

This clone appeared a few times. The gene calls are TRBV9 and TRBJ2-2; maybe TRBD2 (6 bases). CDR3 length equals 18 residues. Trimming shortened V by 2 bases and J by 4 bases, and 21 bases separated the two germline ends. The V gene's germline CDR1 is SGDLS and CDR2 YYNGEE. Here the CDR3 reads CASSVGGARGGATGELFF. CDR3 nucleotide sequence: TGTGCCAGCAGCGTTGGCGGGGCCCGCGGTGGAGCCACCGGGGAGCTGTTTTTT.

V and J are TRBV19 and TRBJ2-4; 10 bases fit TRBD2. Germline V gene lookup returns CDR1 LNHDA and CDR2 SQIVND (reference sequence). V shed 8 bases, J shed 0 bases, and the junction held 4 bases outside the gene matches. The CDR3 is 15 amino acids. CDR3 coding DNA: TGTGCCAGTTGTAGCGGGAGGTTAGCCAAAAACATTCAGTACTTC. Its translation is CASCSGRLAKNIQYF.

This clone occurred a few times. The chain joins TRBV19 to TRBJ1-1, with TRBD1 as a possible D gene (5 bases). CDR1 is LNHDA and CDR2 is SQIVND in the germline V gene (reference sequence). Trimming removed 3 bases at V and 10 bases at J, with 30 bases between. The CDR3 extends over 18 amino acids. The DNA for the CDR3 is TGTGCCAGTAGTATTCAGGGAGGCAATCCCAAAACCTTAGCGGGAGCTTTCTTT. Encoded protein: CASSIQGGNPKTLAGAFF.

The chain carries TRBV19 and TRBJ1-2; weak D call: TRBD1 (5 bases). This CDR3 comprises 11 residues. Trimming stripped 11 bases from V and 4 bases from J, with 11 bases between. Looked up from germline, CDR1 is LNHDA and CDR2 is SQIVND (reference sequence). CDR3 protein: CAGKTVYGYTF. The CDR3 coding sequence is TGTGCCGGGAAGACAGTCTATGGCTACACCTTC. Looking up the rest from reference TRBV19 and TRBJ1-2 gives the full variable domain: DGGITQSPKYLFRKEGQNVTLSCEQNLNHDAMYWYRQDPGQGLRLIYYSQIVNDFQKGDIAEGYSVSREKKESFPLTVTSAQKNPTAFYLCAGKTVYGYTFGSGTRLTVV.

The chain joins TRBV13 to TRBJ2-1, with D perhaps TRBD1 (6 bases). CDR1 is PRHDT and CDR2 is FYEKMQ in the germline V gene (reference sequence). The germline V and J ends were trimmed by 3 bases and 0 bases, with 9 bases remaining between them. This CDR3 is 15 amino acids long. The CDR3 bases are TGTGCCAGCAGCTTGTTCAGGGGCTCCTACAATGAGCAGTTCTTC. The encoded protein is CASSLFRGSYNEQFF.

This clone was counted a single time. The chain carries TRBV3-1 (or the pseudogene TRBV3-2) and TRBJ2-7; TRBD1 matches 7 bases. J lost 0 bases, V lost 2 bases, and 10 bases had no gene match. The germline gives CDR1 LGHDT, CDR2 YNNKEL (reference sequence). This CDR3 comprises 17 residues. Here the CDR3 DNA reads TGTGCCAGCAGCCAACGAGGGGGCGGAAGGAGCTCCTACGAGCAGTACTTC. Amino acids: CASSQRGGGRSSYEQYF.

The V and J genes are TRBV7-3 and TRBJ1-1; tentatively, D is TRBD1 (5 bases). Germline CDR1 is SGHTA and CDR2 is FQGTGA. Trimming took 5 bases from V and 0 from J, leaving 10 bases between them. The CDR3 is made up of 14 amino acids. CDR3 bases: TGTGCCAGCAGCCCCGGGGGGATGAACACTGAAGCTTTCTTT. It codes for CASSPGGMNTEAFF. Combining the CDR3 with reference TRBV7-3 and TRBJ1-1 gives the whole variable domain GAGVSQTPSNKVTEKGKYVELRCDPISGHTALYWYRQSLGQGPEFLIYFQGTGAADDSGLPNDRFFAVRPEGSVSTLKIQRTERGDSAVYLCASSPGGMNTEAFFGQGTRLTVV.

The CDR3 region has the DNA TGTGCCAGCAGGACGGTGGGGACTGGAGGAAACACCATATATTTT. It specifies CASRTVGTGGNTIYF. The V call is TRBV2, the J call TRBJ1-3; a possible D gene is TRBD1 (5 bases). In germline, CDR1 is SNHLY, CDR2 FYNNEI. V lost 6 bases and J lost 4, with 16 bases in between. The CDR3 consists of 15 residues.

The chain uses TRBV6-5 and TRBJ1-6; TRBD1 agrees at 9 bases. The CDR3 spans 15 residues. The junction had 9 bases not matched to a gene; V was cut back by 6 bases and J by 9 bases. Per the germline V gene, CDR1 is MNHEY and CDR2 is SVGAGI. Here the CDR3 reads CASRQGGQGPSPLHF. The DNA for the CDR3 is TGTGCCAGCAGGCAAGGGGGACAGGGACCTTCACCCCTCCACTTT.

The chain employs TRBV4-1 and TRBJ1-4; 8 bases line up with TRBD1. This CDR3 is built from 16 residues. V lost 0 bases and J lost 13; bases outside the gene matches: 13. The germline gives CDR1 MGHRA, CDR2 YSYEKL. CDR3 DNA: TGCGCCAGCAGCCAAGAGAGGGCGGCAGGGGGCAGGGGACTGTTTTTT. As protein: CASSQERAAGGRGLFF.

This clone was seen just once. The chain recombines TRBV11-2 with TRBJ1-2; 7 bases align to TRBD1. The germline CDR1 and CDR2 sequences are SGHAT and FQNNGV. CDR3 length equals 14 residues. J gave up 4 bases and V 1 base, and 3 bases lay outside the gene matches. Here the CDR3 DNA reads TGTGCCAGCAGCTTAGGTGACAGGGCCTATGGCTACACCTTC. It specifies CASSLGDRAYGYTF.

The CDR3 protein is CASGLVQSSYNEQFF. The CDR3 DNA follows: TGTGCCAGCGGACTTGTCCAGAGCTCCTACAATGAGCAGTTCTTC. This chain uses TRBV7-6 with TRBJ2-1, with D perhaps TRBD2 (5 bases). V was clipped by 8 bases and J by 0 bases, with 14 bases between them. The CDR3 is 15 residues long. Germline lookup yields CDR1 SGHVS and CDR2 FNYEAQ.

V usage is TRBV25-1 and J usage is TRBJ1-2; 7 positions match TRBD1. This CDR3 has 14 amino acids. Germline CDR1 reads MGHDK; CDR2 reads SYGVNS. After removal of 4 bases from V and 6 bases from J, the junction contained 8 bases not matched to a gene. Written as DNA, the CDR3 is TGTGCCAGCAGTGCACTAGACAGGGTACATGGCTACACCTTC. Residues: CASSALDRVHGYTF.

This clone appeared a single time. CDR3: CASSKATRLSGNSPLHF. Written as DNA, the CDR3 is TGTGCCAGCAGCAAAGCGACACGACTCAGCGGTAATTCACCCCTCCACTTT. This rearrangement joins TRBV21-1 to TRBJ1-6. TRBV21-1 is deemed a pseudogene. This CDR3 has 17 residues.

The chain uses TRBV4-1 and TRBJ2-7, with D possibly matching TRBD2 (5 bases). Trimming removed 1 base at V and 3 bases at J, with 10 bases between. Per the germline V gene, CDR1 is MGHRA and CDR2 is YSYEKL. CDR3 length: 14 amino acids. The CDR3 nucleotides read TGCGCCAGCAGCCAAGTTCGAGGGTTCTACGAGCAGTACTTC. As protein: CASSQVRGFYEQYF.

This clone appeared a single time. The chain uses TRBV27 and TRBJ1-2, with 8 bases aligning to TRBD1. The CDR3 is 15 amino acids. CDR1 MNHEY and CDR2 SMNVEV come from the germline V gene (reference sequence). V trimming: 5 bases; J trimming: 8 bases; junction bases outside the gene matches: 13. As DNA, the CDR3 is TGTGCCAGCAGTCTGTCAGGGGGCGCGTTAAGAGGCTACACCTTC. Protein: CASSLSGGALRGYTF.

This rearrangement joins TRBV15 to TRBJ1-4; D gene uncertain. CDR3 length equals 15 residues. In germline, CDR1 is LNHNV, CDR2 YYDKDF (reference sequence). Deletions cut 0 bases from V and 3 bases from J, with 8 bases between. DNA for the CDR3: TGTGCCACCAGCAGAGAAACCCGAGCTAATGAAAAACTGTTTTTT. Protein: CATSRETRANEKLFF.

V gene TRBV5-1 combines with J gene TRBJ1-1, with D possibly TRBD1 on 5 matching bases. The V and J ends lost 3 bases and 3 bases respectively, with 21 bases between them. Germline V gene sequence: CDR1 SGHRS, CDR2 YFSETQ. The CDR3 runs to 17 residues. CDR3 sequence reads: CASSSIPGVRGDTEAFF. The CDR3 DNA reads as TGCGCCAGCAGCTCAATCCCGGGAGTAAGGGGTGACACTGAAGCTTTCTTT.

The chain recombines TRBV30 with TRBJ1-5; TRBD1 aligns across 9 bases. There are 16 residues in the CDR3. After removal of 4 bases from V and 0 bases from J, the junction contained 7 bases not matched to a gene. The germline V gene encodes CDR1 GTSNPN and CDR2 SVGIG (reference sequence). In DNA form, the CDR3 reads TGTGCCTGGAAGGGACAGGGACTAAATAGCAATCAGCCCCAGCATTTT. Its protein product is CAWKGQGLNSNQPQHF.

The V gene is TRBV6-5, the J gene TRBJ1-1, with a weak D call TRBD1 (5 bases). The germline CDR1 and CDR2 sequences are MNHEY and SVGAGI. The CDR3 consists of 15 residues. V lost 5 bases to trimming and J lost 5 bases, with 18 bases between them. The CDR3 loop is CASSKPSGRRTEAFF. CDR3 DNA: TGTGCCAGCAGTAAACCCTCAGGGAGGCGGACTGAAGCTTTCTTT.

In DNA form, the CDR3 reads TGTGCCAGTAGACTTACCGACAGGGTGAATGACTACACCTTC. Translating it yields CASRLTDRVNDYTF. V usage is TRBV19 and J usage is TRBJ1-2; 7 nucleotides align to TRBD1. The CDR3 extends over 14 amino acids. J lost 10 bases, V lost 6 bases, and 14 bases had no gene match. Germline CDR1 and CDR2: LNHDA and SQIVND (reference sequence).

This clone was picked up one time. The rearrangement uses TRBV21-1 and TRBJ2-5; the table gives TRBD1 as D, unverified against the DNA. TRBV21-1 is shown as a pseudogene. The CDR3 is made up of 15 amino acids. CDR3 nucleotide sequence: TGTGCCAGCAGCAGGATTACACAGGGGGCGAAGACCCAGTACTTC. Its protein product is CASSRITQGAKTQYF.

The chain carries TRBV5-5 and TRBJ1-6; no reliable D call. V was cut by 4 bases and J by 8 bases, with 16 bases left in between. The CDR3 has 15 amino acids. The germline V gene encodes CDR1 SGHKS and CDR2 YYEKEE (reference sequence). The CDR3: CASSPRRVIDSPLHF. CDR3 in DNA: TGTGCCAGCAGCCCGCGGCGGGTCATTGATTCACCCCTCCACTTT.

CDR3 nucleotide sequence: TGTGCCAGTACAGGATTGGACACACAGGGGGGAATTGGCTACACCTTC. It codes for CASTGLDTQGGIGYTF. The chain joins TRBV19 to TRBJ1-2; 8 positions match TRBD1. The CDR3 runs to 16 residues. Per the germline V gene, CDR1 is LNHDA and CDR2 is SQIVND (reference sequence). With V trimmed by 7 bases and J by 7 bases, 17 bases remained unmatched.

This chain joins TRBV5-1 and TRBJ1-4; D unclear. Per the germline V gene, CDR1 is SGHRS and CDR2 is YFSETQ. Deletions cut 0 bases from V and 8 bases from J, with 14 bases between. This CDR3 contains 15 residues. The CDR3 nucleotides are TGCGCCAGCAGCTTGGAACTCCCGGGGAAGGAAAAACTGTTTTTT. Its translation is CASSLELPGKEKLFF.

The V and J genes are TRBV11-2 and TRBJ1-1; TRBD1 is a possible D gene (5 bases). CDR3 size: 15 residues. Germline loops: CDR1 SGHAT, CDR2 FQNNGV. Deletions cut 3 bases from V and 0 bases from J, with 11 bases between. CDR3 protein: CASSLTDSLNTEAFF. Written as DNA, the CDR3 is TGTGCCAGCAGCTTGACCGACAGTTTGAACACTGAAGCTTTCTTT. The full variable domain, with the rest looked up from reference TRBV11-2 and TRBJ1-1, is EAGVAQSPRYKIIEKRQSVAFWCNPISGHATLYWYQQILGQGPKLLIQFQNNGVVDDSQLPKDRFSAERLKGVDSTLKIQPAKLEDSAVYLCASSLTDSLNTEAFFGQGTRLTVV.

The chain couples TRBV18 to TRBJ1-1; the D gene is possibly TRBD1 (5 bases). The CDR3 contains 15 residues. Germline CDR1 KGHSH, CDR2 LQKENI. Deletions cut 3 bases from V and 1 base from J, with 12 bases between. CDR3 nucleotide sequence: TGTGCCAGCTCACCGGGGCAGGGAAGGAACACTGAAGCTTTCTTT. Protein: CASSPGQGRNTEAFF.